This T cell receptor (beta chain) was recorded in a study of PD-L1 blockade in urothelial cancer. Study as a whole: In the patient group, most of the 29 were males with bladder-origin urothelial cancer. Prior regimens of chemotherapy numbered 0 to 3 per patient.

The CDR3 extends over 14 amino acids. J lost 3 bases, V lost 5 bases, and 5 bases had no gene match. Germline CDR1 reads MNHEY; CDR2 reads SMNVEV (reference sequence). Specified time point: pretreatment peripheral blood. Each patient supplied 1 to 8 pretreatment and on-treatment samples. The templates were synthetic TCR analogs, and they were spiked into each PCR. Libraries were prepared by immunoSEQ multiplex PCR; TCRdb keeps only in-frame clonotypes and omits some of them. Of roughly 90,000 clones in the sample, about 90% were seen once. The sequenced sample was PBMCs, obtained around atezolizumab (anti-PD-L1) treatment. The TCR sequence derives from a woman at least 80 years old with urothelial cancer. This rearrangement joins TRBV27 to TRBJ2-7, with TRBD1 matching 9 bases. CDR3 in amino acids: CASSAPGQGYEQYF. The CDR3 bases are TGTGCCAGCAGTGCACCGGGACAGGGCTACGAGCAGTACTTC.